This entry is about one T cell receptor beta chain. Its target is not known. Mismatch with germline at one junction end may stem from a read error. The CDR3 has 16 residues. Germline CDR1 and CDR2: SGHTA and FQGTGA. Together with a sample-barcoded 5' primer, a J-beta primer mix was included in a second PCR lasting about 6 to 11 cycles. Via MiXCR, TCRdb re-called the 5' RACE reads, giving one row per CDR3 protein. This table has 1.8 million or so distinct CDR3 sequences, more than 35% appearing once. These data belong to a study of blood T cells in healthy people across ages. General study points: Getting older went along with TCR beta diversity per million T cells dropping roughly linearly.

This receptor was obtained from a human donor in good health. Sequenced input: blood. This chain uses TRBV7-3 with TRBJ1-1; TRBD1 matches 10 bases. The CDR3 sequence is CASNLTATGGGTEAFF. For the CDR3, the DNA is TGTGCCAGCAACTTAACGGCGACAGGGGGCGGGACTGAAGCTTTCTTT.